Listed below are T cell receptor beta chains from one sample, sequenced in a study of vaccination and CD4 T cells after COVID-19. The antigens of these receptors remain unknown. TCRdb re-derived calls from the PCR reads in MiXCR, one entry per CDR3 protein. There are about 13,000 distinct CDR3 sequences in the sample; roughly 60% occur only once, and approximately 12% lies in the top ten. Sequencing was performed on CD4+ T cells from blood, cultured in vitro. Receptors were obtained from a human donor who had recovered from COVID-19. Both conserved end residues are part of each CDR3. A D gene is named only where the DNA matches it firmly. The size entry is marked missing in some rows and otherwise reads once, few, many or a size class.

V	D	size	J	CDR3	DNA
TRBV27	-	-	TRBJ2-7	CASGRSNEQYF	TGTGCCAGCGGGAGGTCGAACGAGCAGTACTTC
TRBV7-2	TRBD2	-	TRBJ2-3	CASSSSGTDTQYF	TGTGCCAGCAGCTCTAGCGGGACAGATACGCAGTATTTT
TRBV6-1	TRBD2	-	TRBJ2-1	CASRPAGGPYNEQFF	TGTGCCAGCAGGCCAGCGGGAGGCCCTTACAATGAGCAGTTCTTC
TRBV6-1	-	few	TRBJ1-3	CASSEGRNALGNTIYF	TGTGCCAGCAGTGAAGGGCGGAATGCTCTGGGAAACACCATATATTTT
TRBV15	TRBD1	few	TRBJ2-5	CATSRDPKGAGETQYF	TGTGCCACCAGCAGAGATCCAAAGGGGGCAGGGGAGACCCAGTACTTC
TRBV12-3/TRBV12-4	TRBD1	-	TRBJ2-7	CASSSRGTGWENEQYF	TGTGCCAGCAGTTCTAGGGGGACAGGGTGGGAGAACGAGCAGTACTTC
TRBV20-1	-	once	TRBJ2-7	CSALRGYPYEQYF	TGCAGTGCTCTAAGGGGCTATCCCTACGAGCAGTACTTC
TRBV20-1	-	-	TRBJ2-7	CSHRTGRTYEQYF	TGCAGTCACCGAACAGGGCGAACCTACGAGCAGTACTTC
TRBV7-3	-	-	TRBJ2-3	CASAMAGMADTQYF	TGTGCCAGCGCGATGGCAGGGATGGCAGATACGCAGTATTTT
TRBV6-1	-	-	TRBJ2-3	CASSPDRMADTQYF	TGTGCCAGCAGCCCAGATCGGATGGCGGATACGCAGTATTTT
TRBV6-2/TRBV6-3	-	few	TRBJ2-5	CASRDVGVETQYF	TGTGCCAGCAGAGACGTGGGGGTCGAGACCCAGTACTTC
TRBV12-3/TRBV12-4	-	-	TRBJ1-1	CASNPGERNTEAFF	TGTGCCAGCAACCCGGGGGAACGGAACACTGAAGCTTTCTTT
TRBV5-5	TRBD1	-	TRBJ1-1	CASSTQGDTEAFF	TGTGCCAGCAGCACACAGGGGGACACTGAAGCTTTCTTT
TRBV6-1	-	-	TRBJ1-2	CASSEGGGYGYTF	TGTGCCAGCAGTGAAGGGGGGGGCTATGGCTACACCTTC
TRBV6-5	TRBD1	-	TRBJ1-2	CASSYSYRGGYGYTF	TGTGCCAGCAGTTACTCTTACAGGGGAGGCTATGGCTACACCTTC